This entry concerns a single TCR beta chain. Antigen specificity is unknown. The sample belongs to a study of OX40 agonist ivuxolimab in advanced cancers. Study outcomes and limitations: In general, CD8+ T cells held more expanded clones than CD4+ did, on average. The 0.1-3.0 mg/kg partial responders had among the lowest clonal expansion.

TCRdb's table, derived via immunoSEQ multiplex PCR, lists solely in-frame clones and lacks some. This sample has about 20,000 clones, with more than 80% found just once. The CDR3 length is 15 residues. V lost 4 bases and J lost 0, with 10 bases in between. The germline CDR1 and CDR2 sequences are MGHRA and YSYEKL. This sample comprised CD4+ or CD8+ T cells sorted from blood, obtained in a trial of the OX40 agonist ivuxolimab. The clonotype comes from an adult with an advanced solid tumor such as melanoma, head and neck, liver or kidney cancer. The chain employs TRBV4-1 and TRBJ1-5; tentatively, D is TRBD1 (6 bases). The CDR3 sequence: CASSRQGFSNQPQHF. For the CDR3, the DNA is TGCGCCAGCAGCCGTCAGGGGTTTAGCAATCAGCCCCAGCATTTT.